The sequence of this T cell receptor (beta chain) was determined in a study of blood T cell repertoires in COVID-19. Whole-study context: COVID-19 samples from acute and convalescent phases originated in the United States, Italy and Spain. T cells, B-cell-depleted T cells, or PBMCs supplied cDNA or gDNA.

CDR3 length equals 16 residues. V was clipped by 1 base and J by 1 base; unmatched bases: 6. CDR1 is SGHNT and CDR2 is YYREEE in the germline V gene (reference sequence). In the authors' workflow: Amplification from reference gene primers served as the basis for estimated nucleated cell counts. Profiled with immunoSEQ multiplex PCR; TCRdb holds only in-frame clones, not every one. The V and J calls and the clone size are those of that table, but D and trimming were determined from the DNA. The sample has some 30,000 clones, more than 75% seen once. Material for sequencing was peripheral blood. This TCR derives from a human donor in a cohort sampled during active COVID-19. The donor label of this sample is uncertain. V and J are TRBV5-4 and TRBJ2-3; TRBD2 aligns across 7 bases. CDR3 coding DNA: TGTGCCAGCAGCTTGCCCCCTAGCGGTGGCACAGATACGCAGTATTTT. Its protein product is CASSLPPSGGTDTQYF.